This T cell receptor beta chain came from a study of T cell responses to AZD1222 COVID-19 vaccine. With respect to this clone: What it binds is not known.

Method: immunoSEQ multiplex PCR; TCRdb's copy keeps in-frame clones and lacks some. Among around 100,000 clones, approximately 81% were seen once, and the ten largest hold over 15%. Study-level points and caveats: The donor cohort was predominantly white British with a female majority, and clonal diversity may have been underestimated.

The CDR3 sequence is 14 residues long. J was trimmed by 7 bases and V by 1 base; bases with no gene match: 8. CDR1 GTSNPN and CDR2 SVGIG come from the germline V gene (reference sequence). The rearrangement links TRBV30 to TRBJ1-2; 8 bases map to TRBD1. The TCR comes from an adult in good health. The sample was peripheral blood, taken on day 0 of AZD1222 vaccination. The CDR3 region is CAWSAGQVISGYTF. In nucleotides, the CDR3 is TGTGCCTGGAGTGCGGGACAGGTCATATCTGGCTACACCTTC. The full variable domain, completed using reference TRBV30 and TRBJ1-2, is SQTIHQWPATLVQPVGSPLSLECTVEGTSNPNLYWYRQAAGRGLQLLFYSVGIGQISSEVPQNLSASRPQDRQFILSSKKLLLSDSGFYLCAWSAGQVISGYTFGSGTRLTVV.